This paragraph covers one T cell receptor beta chain sequence. Participants spanned ages about 18 to 90 years and resided in some 22 US areas. Participant-given clinical history determined each cohort assignment. These data are taken from a study of blood T cell repertoires in COVID-19. Study-wide context: PBMCs, B-cell-depleted T cells, or T cells provided the cDNA or gDNA that made up the material.

Germline CDR1 reads MNHNS; CDR2 reads SASEGT. V dropped 3 bases and J dropped 13 bases, with 10 bases sitting between them. This CDR3 is 11 amino acids long. Original data processing: Estimated nucleated cell counts came from reference gene primer amplification. The data were produced by immunoSEQ multiplex PCR, yet TCRdb's version contains in-frame clones alone and is incomplete. From that table come the V and J calls and clone size; the DNA was used to work out D and trimming. The repertoire holds a few hundred thousand clones, with roughly four fifths as singletons. The specimen sequenced was PBMCs or T cells enriched from blood (not recorded which). The gene calls are TRBV6-1 and TRBJ2-1; no definite D call. This TCR was sampled from a woman between 40 and 50 years old with acute COVID-19. CDR3: CASSDLPLQFF. Here the CDR3 DNA reads TGTGCCAGCAGTGACCTACCCCTCCAGTTCTTC.